The clone carrying this T cell receptor (beta chain) was counted once. The antigen is undetermined. The V end was cut by 1 base, the J end by 5 bases, with 14 bases between. The CDR3 is 15 amino acids. CDR1 and CDR2 (germline): SGHDN, FVKESK. These data come from a study of T cell responses to AZD1222 COVID-19 vaccine. Study outcomes and limitations: Just a handful of AZD1222 recipients tested seropositive at baseline. White British donors predominated, females outnumbered males, and clonal diversity was possibly underestimated. Variant regions that are unmutated are reportedly the target of nearly half of spike-specific TCRs.

Assay: immunoSEQ multiplex PCR; the TCRdb copy retains only in-frame clones and omits some. There are fewer than 110,000 clones in the sample; about 93% occur only once, and roughly 6.2% lies in the top ten. This chain uses TRBV14 with TRBJ2-5, with a tentative D call TRBD2 (6 bases). The TCR originated in an adult who received the AZD1222 COVID-19 vaccine. The material was peripheral blood, obtained 28 days after the second AZD1222 dose. CDR3 amino acids: CASSQGGLRIETQYF. Written as DNA, the CDR3 is TGTGCCAGCAGCCAAGGGGGACTGAGGATCGAGACCCAGTACTTC.